Listed below are T cell receptor beta chains from one sample, sequenced in a study of long-term antiretroviral therapy in people with HIV. Data came from immunoSEQ multiplex PCR; TCRdb stores just in-frame clones and leaves some out. The sample contains some 21,000 clones, roughly 84% of which appear only once. Sequenced material: unsorted PBMCs, taken 0.2 years before starting antiretroviral therapy. The receptors stem from a man aged 18 to 35 with HIV. Each CDR3 is given with its conserved first and last residue.

TRBJ1-2 | 15 | TRBV7-2 | CASSAYRGRDRGYTF
TRBJ1-2 | 14 | TRBV6-6 | CASDPKQENYGYTF
TRBJ1-4 | 15 | TRBV15 | CATSRGGQGNEKLFF
TRBJ2-6 | 18 | TRBV5-6 | CASSPGQGRVSGANVLTF
TRBJ1-1 | 14 | TRBV15 | CATSRGGGGTEAFF
TRBJ1-1 | 15 | TRBV19 | CASSMAQGVASEAFF
TRBJ1-1 | 14 | TRBV28 | CASSFGGLPTEAFF
TRBJ2-3 | 14 | TRBV6-1 | CASIDQPVTDTQYF
TRBJ2-3 | 14 | TRBV5-6 | CASSYGTITDTQYF
TRBJ1-6 | 14 | TRBV4-3 | CASSQVTEVPPLHF
TRBJ1-6 | 15 | TRBV19 | CASSIDSSYNSPLHF
TRBJ2-5 | 12 | TRBV29-1 | CSAGNSRETQYF
TRBJ1-1 | 14 | TRBV6-1 | CASSELIVNTEAFF
TRBJ1-5 | 15 | TRBV9 | CASSVGEGMRQPQHF
TRBJ2-7 | 14 | TRBV30 | CAWSVMAGFYEQYF
TRBJ2-1 | 15 | TRBV15 | CATSRGGDRDNEQFF
TRBJ1-4 | 14 | TRBV5-5 | CASSFLTTNEKLFF
TRBJ2-7 | 14 | TRBV6-5 | CASRVDRGRYEQYF
TRBJ2-3 | 17 | TRBV5-1 | CASSLSPARQGPDTQYF
TRBJ1-5 | 14 | TRBV27 | CASSLGRADQPQHF
TRBJ2-5 | 14 | TRBV4-3 | CASSQERGGETQYF
TRBJ1-5 | 14 | TRBV4-1 | CASSPREGNQPQHF
TRBJ2-3 | 14 | TRBV2 | CASRTGRATDTQYF
TRBJ2-7 | 13 | TRBV12-5 | CASGGGRYYEQYF
TRBJ2-1 | 12 | TRBV12-5 | CASSGNYNEQFF
TRBJ2-7 | 15 | TRBV4-1 | CASSQRVGGSYEQYF
TRBJ1-4 | 16 | TRBV6-1 | CASSAISGRVGEKLFF
TRBJ2-3 | 11 | TRBV19 | CASSILNTQYF
TRBJ1-2 | 13 | TRBV6-5 | CVSRGGMGYGYTF
TRBJ2-7 | 13 | TRBV5-1 | CASSLSGRGEQYF
TRBJ2-1 | 16 | TRBV18 | CASSPVGQGARDEQFF
TRBJ2-7 | 14 | TRBV23-1 | CASNYDGPGYEQYF
TRBJ1-1 | 13 | TRBV19 | CASSLGQNTEAFF
TRBJ1-5 | 11 | TRBV6-1 | CASSEGEPQHF
TRBJ1-4 | 15 | TRBV5-4 | CASSLQGATNEKLFF
TRBJ2-2 | 16 | TRBV5-6 | CASRHRDSGGTGELFF
TRBJ1-1 | 15 | TRBV18 | CASSPTGARSTEAFF
TRBJ1-5 | 13 | TRBV10-3 | CAISSTGVWPQHF
TRBJ2-7 | 16 | TRBV4-1 | CASSLVGTSGLYEQYF
TRBJ1-5 | 14 | TRBV11-3 | CASSSTRRVQPQHF
TRBJ2-3 | 15 | TRBV6-5 | CASSYWGRARDTQYF
TRBJ2-1 | 17 | TRBV11-2 | CASSYVGSRIGFNEQFF
TRBJ2-5 | 12 | TRBV29-1 | CSVGESQETQYF
TRBJ2-2 | 14 | TRBV7-2 | CASSFSGDTGELFF
TRBJ2-7 | 16 | TRBV2 | CASSGGGGPTSYEQYF
TRBJ2-1 | 16 | TRBV6-5 | CASSSSGGAELNEQFF
TRBJ2-3 | 12 | TRBV5-4 | CASSRERDTQYF
TRBJ2-5 | 15 | TRBV9 | CASSTSGGARETQYF
TRBJ2-5 | 15 | TRBV11-1 | CASSTPGTTLETQYF
TRBJ1-6 | 14 | TRBV5-5 | CASSSQLQASPLHF
TRBJ1-2 | 12 | TRBV19 | CASSIQADSYTF
TRBJ2-1 | 17 | TRBV10-3 | CAISESGTSGKYNEQFF
TRBJ1-2 | 13 | TRBV10-2 | CASSESYRDGYTF
TRBJ2-1 | 18 | TRBV4-1 | CASSPPAPRAEQYNEQFF
TRBJ2-2 | 14 | TRBV6-5 | CASSRGTNTGELFF
TRBJ1-5 | 15 | TRBV9 | CASSVGGVSNQPQHF
TRBJ1-1 | 15 | TRBV4-1 | CASSQEARTNGEAFF
TRBJ1-2 | 15 | TRBV4-2 | CASSQDGTGFGGYTF
TRBJ2-2 | 15 | TRBV7-7 | CASSLDRGGAGELFF